These T cell receptor beta chains were read from a single sample in a study of blood T cells in healthy people across ages. Each CDR3 protein gets one entry after TCRdb re-called the 5' RACE reads with MiXCR. This sample yields about 800,000 distinct CDR3 sequences, of which roughly 25% are seen a single time; around 3.6% belongs to the top ten. These same records also appear under a second study, on T cells of mothers and their children.

Sequencing was performed on blood. The receptors come from a boy aged 5-17 years in good health. Each CDR3 is given with its conserved first and last residue. D genes are given only for firm matches. Size tells how often a clone was seen (once, few, many) or the class of an expanded clone, and some rows leave it out.

clone size,J gene,D gene,V gene,CDR3 DNA,CDR3 protein
NA,TRBJ2-5,NA,TRBV12-3/TRBV12-4,TGTGCCAGCAGGACCGCAGGGAGGGAGACCCAGTACTTC,CASRTAGRETQYF
few,TRBJ1-2,NA,TRBV5-1,TGCGCCAGCAGCTTCATGCCGGGGGAGCCCTATGGCTACACCTTC,CASSFMPGEPYGYTF
NA,TRBJ2-1,NA,TRBV5-1,TGCGCCAGCAGCTTGGACGCGGTCCCCGAGCAGTTCTTC,CASSLDAVPEQFF
NA,TRBJ2-5,NA,TRBV6-6,TGTGCCAGCAGTTACGCCCAGGCGTCTGGGGAGACCCAGTACTTC,CASSYAQASGETQYF
NA,TRBJ2-2,NA,TRBV9,TGTGCCAGCAACTCACCCAGGACCGGGGAGCTGTTTTTT,CASNSPRTGELFF
NA,TRBJ2-5,NA,TRBV7-9,TGTGCCAGCAGCTTAGGTAGCAGCCAGACCCAGTACTTC,CASSLGSSQTQYF
NA,TRBJ2-5,TRBD1,TRBV20-1,TGCAGTGCTCCTCGACAGGGAGAGGGGACCCAGTACTTC,CSAPRQGEGTQYF
few,TRBJ1-5,NA,TRBV12-3/TRBV12-4,TGTGCCAGCAGTTTAGGGGGGCATCAGCCCCAGCATTTT,CASSLGGHQPQHF
NA,TRBJ2-5,TRBD1,TRBV19,TGTGCCAGTAGTGTCCTGGACAGGGACCAAGAGACCCAGTACTTC,CASSVLDRDQETQYF
NA,TRBJ2-5,TRBD2,TRBV7-2,TGTGCCAGCAGCTCTTCTGGGCTAGCGGGGGGTGGCGAGACCCAGTACTTC,CASSSSGLAGGGETQYF
NA,TRBJ2-1,NA,TRBV5-1,TGCGCCAGCAGCCCCCCGACCCAGGGAGACAATGAGCAGTTCTTC,CASSPPTQGDNEQFF
NA,TRBJ2-1,NA,TRBV29-1,TGCAGCGTTCAAAGACCCCATATCGAGCAGTTCTTC,CSVQRPHIEQFF
few,TRBJ1-5,NA,TRBV5-1,TGCGCCAGCAGCTTGGATGGGGGGGCCAGGCAGCCCCAGCATTTT,CASSLDGGARQPQHF
few,TRBJ2-6,NA,TRBV28,TGTGCCAGCAGTTCGCTGGGCGGGACAAGGCCCCCTGGGGCCAACGTCCTGACTTTC,CASSSLGGTRPPGANVLTF
NA,TRBJ2-7,TRBD2,TRBV3-1,TGTGCCAGCAGCCCTCCTACTAGCGGGCTTGCGTCCTACGAGCAGTACTTC,CASSPPTSGLASYEQYF
NA,TRBJ2-1,TRBD1,TRBV18,TGTGCCAGCTCACCGGCCGGGACAGGGATGATCAATGAGCAGTTCTTC,CASSPAGTGMINEQFF
few,TRBJ1-1,TRBD1,TRBV7-2,TGTGCCTGCAGCTTAGGGGGGACAGGGGGCACTGAAGCTTTCTTT,CACSLGGTGGTEAFF
NA,TRBJ2-1,TRBD2,TRBV6-5,TGTGCCAGCAGTTACCCTCTTGGGACTAGCTCGGACTCCTACAATGAGCAGTTCTTC,CASSYPLGTSSDSYNEQFF
NA,TRBJ1-1,NA,TRBV6-2/TRBV6-3,TGTGCCAGCAAGTTAAGGGGTCCCGTTATGAACACTGAAACTTTCTTT,CASKLRGPVMNTETFF
few,TRBJ2-7,NA,TRBV20-1,TGCAGTGCTAGGGGGGCCGGGGGAATCTACGAGCAGTACTTC,CSARGAGGIYEQYF
few,TRBJ2-1,NA,TRBV6-1,TGTGCCAGCAGTGCTAAGCGGGTCGCTGAGAATGAGCAGTTCTTC,CASSAKRVAENEQFF
many,TRBJ2-3,NA,TRBV28,TGTGCCAGCAGGAGAACAGATACGCAGTATTTT,CASRRTDTQYF
few,TRBJ2-7,NA,TRBV5-1,TGCGCCAGCAGCTTGAGTGCGGGGCTCCACGAGCAGTACTTC,CASSLSAGLHEQYF
few,TRBJ2-2,NA,TRBV28,TGTGCCAGCAGTTTTTTGCCAGGGAAAACCGGGGAGCTGTTTTTT,CASSFLPGKTGELFF
NA,TRBJ2-2,NA,TRBV29-1,TGCAGCGTTGACCCGGGGGCCAACACCGGGGAGCTGTTTTTT,CSVDPGANTGELFF
NA,TRBJ2-5,TRBD2,TRBV28,TGTGCCAGCAGCCTGTCCTTAGCGGGGAACGAGGTAGAGACCCAGTACTTC,CASSLSLAGNEVETQYF
few,TRBJ2-7,TRBD1,TRBV7-2,TGTGCCAGCAGCTTAGCAACTGGGACAGGTGCCTACGAGCAGTACTTC,CASSLATGTGAYEQYF
NA,TRBJ2-2,NA,TRBV29-1,TGCAGCGTTGATTGGGGTGCCGGGGAGCTGTTTTTT,CSVDWGAGELFF
few,TRBJ2-2,NA,TRBV24-1,TGTGCCACCAGTGATTTGCGGCGTTCGAACACCGGGGAGCTGTTTTTT,CATSDLRRSNTGELFF
few,TRBJ1-5,NA,TRBV20-1,TGCAGTGCTAGAGGGGGGTCGGTAGGACAAGGGGGCAATCAGCCCCAGCATTTT,CSARGGSVGQGGNQPQHF
NA,TRBJ2-3,TRBD2,TRBV9,TGTGCCAGCAGCGTAAGACCGGGACTAGCGGGGGGGGATACGCAGTATTTT,CASSVRPGLAGGDTQYF
few,TRBJ2-5,TRBD1,TRBV11-2,TGTGCCAGCAGCGAACAGGGGTTGAGGGGAGAGACCCAGTACTTC,CASSEQGLRGETQYF
few,TRBJ2-5,TRBD2,TRBV4-2,TGTGCCAGCAGCCAAGAGACTAGCGGGAGGGCCTTTGAGACCCAGTACTTC,CASSQETSGRAFETQYF
few,TRBJ1-2,NA,TRBV21-1,TGTGCCAGCAGCAAAGAGGAGACAGGGGAAGAAGGCTACACCTTC,CASSKEETGEEGYTF
NA,TRBJ2-1,TRBD2,TRBV9,TGTGCCAGCAGCGTAGAGGGACTAGCTTACAATGAGCAGTTCTTC,CASSVEGLAYNEQFF
few,TRBJ2-3,TRBD2,TRBV29-1,TGCAGCGTTCAAGGGGCGGGAGGGCCCCCAGATACGCAGTATTTT,CSVQGAGGPPDTQYF
NA,TRBJ1-4,NA,TRBV6-1,TGTGCCAGCAGCCTAGACAGTTCTTCCTCGACTAATGAAAAACTGTTTTTT,CASSLDSSSSTNEKLFF
NA,TRBJ2-7,NA,TRBV7-9,TGTGCCAGCAGCTCGGGGGACAGAGGCTACGAGCAGTACTTC,CASSSGDRGYEQYF
few,TRBJ1-1,TRBD1,TRBV19,TGTGCCAGTAGTATAGGACAGGGGACTTTGAACACTGAAGCTTTCTTT,CASSIGQGTLNTEAFF
NA,TRBJ2-7,NA,TRBV28,TGTGCCAGCACCCGGAGGGGAGCATTCTACGAGCAGCACTTC,CASTRRGAFYEQHF